One sample yielded the 18 T cell receptor beta chains listed below, sequenced in a study of CD8+ T cells in alopecia areata. cDNA reverse transcribed from extracted RNA served as the sequencing template. Data came from immunoSEQ multiplex PCR; TCRdb stores just in-frame clones and leaves some out. Among about 200,000 clones listed, roughly three fifths were seen once. The sample taken for sequencing was CD8+ T cells sorted from blood. The receptors were sampled from a human donor in good health.

The rearrangement links TRBV13 to TRBJ2-3, with D unresolved. The CDR3 totals 16 residues. Germline V CDR1 and CDR2: PRHDT, FYEKMQ (reference sequence). V was trimmed by 5 bases and J by 4 bases, leaving 19 bases between them. The CDR3 sequence: CASSPRRRSAADTQYF. The CDR3 DNA follows: TGTGCCAGCAGCCCCCGACGGAGAAGTGCGGCAGATACGCAGTATTTT.

This chain connects TRBV5-4 to TRBJ2-3; D call uncertain. Germline V CDR1 and CDR2: SGHNT, YYREEE (reference sequence). Trimming removed 0 bases at V and 1 base at J, with 15 bases between. The CDR3 is made up of 17 amino acids. This CDR3 reads CASSLGDLTWGTDTQYF. The CDR3 coding sequence is TGTGCCAGCAGCTTGGGGGATCTGACCTGGGGCACAGATACGCAGTATTTT.

This clone was counted a few times. The sample carries other DNA sequences with the same CDR3. The chain links TRBV4-1 to TRBJ2-7, with 9 bases aligning to TRBD1. In germline, CDR1 is MGHRA, CDR2 YSYEKL. V shed 1 base, J shed 2 bases, and the junction held 3 bases outside the gene matches. The length of the CDR3 is 15 residues. CDR3 amino acids: CASSQGGQGPYEQYF. The CDR3, as DNA: TGCGCCAGCAGCCAAGGGGGACAGGGACCCTACGAGCAGTACTTC.

This chain connects TRBV6-6 to TRBJ2-7; 8 nucleotides line up with TRBD2. Trimming took 5 bases from V and 2 from J; bases not matched to a gene: 5. Germline V gives CDR1 MNHNY, CDR2 SVGAGI (reference sequence). The CDR3 covers 14 residues. The CDR3 DNA follows: TGTGCCAGCAGTGTCGGGGGGGGAGCCTACGAGCAGTACTTC. It yields the protein CASSVGGGAYEQYF.

The genes are TRBV7-2 and TRBJ2-3, with D maybe TRBD1 (5 bases). V was trimmed by 9 bases and J by 6 bases, leaving 25 bases between them. The CDR3 has 16 residues. Germline V gene data show CDR1 as SGHTA and CDR2 as FQGNSA. CDR3 sequence reads: CASLKFSRAKRDTQYF. The CDR3 coding sequence is TGTGCCAGTCTTAAGTTCAGCAGGGCGAAACGGGATACGCAGTATTTT.

This chain connects TRBV13 to TRBJ2-4; D is undetermined. The CDR3 loop spans 13 amino acids. CDR1 is PRHDT, CDR2 FYEKMQ, per germline (reference sequence). Between the trimmed V and J ends, which lost 2 bases and 3 bases, there was a span of 5 bases. CDR3 sequence reads: CASSLTGKNIQYF. CDR3 nucleotides: TGTGCCAGCAGCTTAACCGGCAAAAACATTCAGTACTTC.

The chain joins TRBV25-1 to TRBJ1-2; D is perhaps TRBD1 (5 bases). The V end was cut by 2 bases, the J end by 6 bases, with 10 bases between. Germline CDR1 and CDR2: MGHDK and SYGVNS. This CDR3 spans 13 amino acids. The CDR3 nucleotides read TGTGCCAGCAGTGAAGGAGCAGGGAATGGCTACACCTTC. It specifies CASSEGAGNGYTF.

V and J are TRBV5-4 and TRBJ2-6; no clear D gene. Trimming shortened V by 2 bases and J by 3 bases, and 9 bases separated the two germline ends. The CDR3 spans 15 residues. Germline assignment: CDR1 SGHNT and CDR2 YYREEE (reference sequence). In DNA form, the CDR3 reads TGTGCCAGCAGCTTCGGGCCTGATGGGGCCAACGTCCTGACTTTC. Encoded protein: CASSFGPDGANVLTF.

In its sample, this clone was seen once. The rearrangement joins TRBV29-1 to TRBJ1-1, with D possibly being TRBD1 (6 bases). Germline V gene sequence: CDR1 SQVTM, CDR2 ANQGSEA. This CDR3 region has 18 residues. V shed 0 bases and J shed 8 bases, with 28 bases lying between them. CDR3 in DNA: TGCAGCGTTGAAGATCGTGGTTACGGGGGCGTTAGCACAGGCGAAGCTTTCTTT. Encoded protein: CSVEDRGYGGVSTGEAFF.

The genes are TRBV19 and TRBJ1-2; 7 bases match TRBD1. Germline values: CDR1 LNHDA, CDR2 SQIVND (reference sequence). The CDR3 contains 14 residues. Trimming at V came to 7 bases and at J to 8 bases, leaving 13 bases not matched to a gene. The CDR3 is CASTPPDREYGYTF. The DNA of the CDR3 is TGTGCCAGTACCCCCCCAGACAGGGAATACGGCTACACCTTC.

The gene calls are TRBV27 and TRBJ1-6; 7 nucleotides agree with TRBD1. V was pared by 6 bases and J by 13 bases, with 6 bases of the junction left unmatched. This CDR3 spans 12 amino acids. The germline gives CDR1 MNHEY, CDR2 SMNVEV (reference sequence). CDR3 amino acids: CASRQGGGPLHF. The DNA for the CDR3 is TGTGCCAGCAGGCAGGGGGGGGGCCCCCTCCACTTT.

This clone was seen a single time. The J gene is TRBJ1-2, the V gene TRBV9; D is possibly TRBD1 (6 bases). The CDR3 is made up of 12 amino acids. Trimming pared 4 bases from V and 7 bases from J, leaving 11 bases between. The germline CDR1 and CDR2 sequences are SGDLS and YYNGEE. CDR3 in DNA: TGTGCCAGCAGCCTTCTAGGGGGTGGCTACACCTTC. The encoded protein is CASSLLGGGYTF.

Only a few counts were recorded for this clone. The chain couples TRBV7-9 to TRBJ2-7; no firm D call. Germline CDR1 and CDR2: SEHNR and FQNEAQ (reference sequence). The CDR3 covers 15 residues. Trimming took off 1 base at V and 2 bases at J, with 12 bases between the two ends. DNA for the CDR3: TGTGCCAGCAGCTTAGACGAGGCGGTGACCTACGAGCAGTACTTC. Residues: CASSLDEAVTYEQYF.

The chain links TRBV29-1 to TRBJ2-1; a possible D gene is TRBD2 (7 bases). Germline V lookup: CDR1 SQVTM, CDR2 ANQGSEA. The CDR3 is made up of 12 amino acids. V lost 8 bases and J lost 8, with 16 bases in between. The CDR3: CSLRGGLDEQFF. The DNA for the CDR3 is TGCAGCCTTAGGGGGGGCCTCGATGAGCAGTTCTTC.

The chain employs TRBV2 and TRBJ2-3; D is possibly TRBD1 (5 bases). The CDR3 is made up of 14 amino acids. Trimming removed 1 base from V and 3 bases from J, with 8 bases in between. The V gene's germline CDR1 is SNHLY and CDR2 FYNNEI. CDR3 sequence (DNA): TGTGCCAGCAGTGAAGAGGGGCGAACAGATACGCAGTATTTT. It codes for CASSEEGRTDTQYF.

Comments on this clone: This CDR3 is also generated by other DNA sequences in the sample. This chain links TRBV27 with TRBJ1-1; D call uncertain. Trimming left V 2 bases short and J 1 base short, with 5 bases between. This CDR3 comprises 13 residues. The germline V gene has CDR1 MNHEY and CDR2 SMNVEV (reference sequence). The CDR3 nucleotides read TGTGCCAGCAGTTTACGGGAGAACACTGAAGCTTTCTTT. It yields the protein CASSLRENTEAFF.

The table lists this clone with a few counts. The chain employs TRBV29-1 and TRBJ2-2; D remains ambiguous. CDR3 length equals 14 residues. Trimming removed 4 bases from V and 1 base from J, with 10 bases in between. CDR1 and CDR2 (germline): SQVTM, ANQGSEA. The CDR3 is CSVALSGNTGELFF. The CDR3 bases are TGCAGCGTTGCTCTTTCCGGGAACACCGGGGAGCTGTTTTTT.

The V call is TRBV12-5, the J call TRBJ2-7; no definite D call. Germline V gives CDR1 LGHNT, CDR2 FRNRAP. CDR3 length: 15 amino acids. The V end was cut by 2 bases, the J end by 5 bases, with 16 bases between. The CDR3 DNA reads as TGTGCTAGTGGTTTGTGGGCCGCCAGAAAGGACGAGCAGTACTTC. Translating it yields CASGLWAARKDEQYF.